These 7 T cell receptor beta chains were sequenced from one sample in a study of T cells in Graves' hyperthyroidism and ophthalmopathy. RNA transcripts provided the source from which TCR beta CDR3 regions were amplified. A first-round RT-PCR of the TCR CDR3 used the HTBI primer set. TCRdb analysed the multiplex PCR reads with MiXCR anew, one entry per CDR3 protein. Of hundreds of thousands of distinct CDR3 sequences in the sample, roughly a sixth were seen once. Input material: blood. The receptors here all came from a woman aged 35 to 49 with Graves' ophthalmopathy.

This clonotype showed up many times. The CDR3 coding sequence is TGTGCCAGCACCCTCGCCGGGACAGAAACTAACTATGGCTACACCTTC. Translating gives CASTLAGTETNYGYTF. V and J are TRBV28 and TRBJ1-2; TRBD1 matches at 7 bases. After removal of 7 bases from V and 0 bases from J, the junction contained 11 bases not matched to a gene. The CDR3 is 16 residues long. Germline CDR1 reads MDHEN; CDR2 reads SYDVKM.

This clonotype was picked up a small number of times. The V gene is TRBV18, the J gene TRBJ1-2, with D uncertain. The CDR3 spans 14 residues. The V gene lost 0 bases and the J gene lost 3 bases, with 8 bases spanning the gap. Germline-derived CDR1 and CDR2 are KGHSH and LQKENI. This CDR3 is CASSPPRQDYGYTF. CDR3 bases: TGTGCCAGCTCACCACCCAGGCAGGACTATGGCTACACCTTC.

This clonotype was found many times. The CDR3 region is CASSPAGTGQETQYF. The DNA for the CDR3 is TGTGCCAGCTCACCGGCCGGGACAGGTCAAGAGACCCAGTACTTC. This chain connects TRBV18 to TRBJ2-5; 8 positions match TRBD1. Germline V gives CDR1 KGHSH, CDR2 LQKENI. CDR3 length equals 15 residues. With 3 bases clipped from V and 2 bases from J, the junction kept 5 bases outside the gene matches.

The gene calls are TRBV20-1 and TRBJ2-3, with TRBD1 matching 7 bases. The CDR3 consists of 17 residues. V lost 4 bases, J lost 1 base, and 14 bases stayed unmatched. Germline V CDR1 and CDR2: DFQATT, SNEGSKA (reference sequence). The CDR3 DNA follows: TGCAGTGCTAACCCGACAGACAGGGATCAGGGCACAGATACGCAGTATTTT. Its translation: CSANPTDRDQGTDTQYF.

There are many counts of this clonotype. The chain has TRBV7-9 and TRBJ1-1; D may be TRBD1 (5 bases). The V and J ends lost 1 base and 1 base respectively, with 13 bases between them. Per the germline V gene, CDR1 is SEHNR and CDR2 is FQNEAQ (reference sequence). The CDR3 contains 16 residues. CDR3 sequence reads: CASSLGIDRRNTEAFF. The CDR3 DNA follows: TGTGCCAGCAGCTTAGGTATCGACAGAAGGAACACTGAAGCTTTCTTT. Combining the CDR3 with reference TRBV7-9 and TRBJ1-1 gives the whole variable domain DTGVSQNPRHKITKRGQNVTFRCDPISEHNRLYWYRQTLGQGPEFLTYFQNEAQLEKSRLLSDRFSAERPKGSFSTLEIQRTEQGDSAMYLCASSLGIDRRNTEAFFGQGTRLTVV.

This clonotype has ten or more counts. V is TRBV30 and J is TRBJ2-1; 8 bases map to TRBD2. Trimming removed 5 bases from V and 9 bases from J; junction bases left unmatched: 6. Germline CDR1 reads GTSNPN; CDR2 reads SVGIG (reference sequence). The CDR3 is made up of 12 amino acids. CDR3 sequence: CAWQREWGEQFF. CDR3 nucleotides: TGTGCCTGGCAGCGGGAGTGGGGTGAGCAGTTCTTC.

This clonotype has at least ten counts. The V gene is TRBV30, the J gene TRBJ1-1, with TRBD1 identical over 10 bases. CDR3 length: 14 residues. Germline-derived CDR1 and CDR2 are GTSNPN and SVGIG (reference sequence). V gave up 3 bases and J gave up 10 bases; unmatched junction bases: 11. The CDR3 DNA reads TGTGCCTGGAGCCTGACAGGGGGCGGACCCGGAGCTTTCTTT. Protein: CAWSLTGGGPGAFF.